This T cell receptor beta chain derives from a study of regulatory dendritic cells for organ transplantation (dated by TCRdb to about 2017). Notes on the research overall: To make regulatory dendritic cells, monocytes were cultured with vitamin D3 on days 0 and 4, plus IL-10 on day 4. To evaluate the response of the DCs to a potent maturation-inducing agent, LPS was added to DC cultures on day 6. The TCRbeta repertoires of sorted naive and memory CD4+ and CD8+ T cells were sequenced before and after allostimulation with regulatory or mature dendritic cells. Overall study results and their limits: The authors pointed out considerable heterogeneity between individuals in the alloreactive memory CD8+ T cell pool, and only a couple of subjects were sequenced. In both subjects, allostimulation led to expansion of memory CD8+ clones, though the expansion induced by regulatory dendritic cells appeared to be more limited than that induced by mature dendritic cells. Highly diverse repertoires were observed in naive CD4+ and CD8+ T cells, whereas lower diversity was observed in memory cells, and the most oligoclonal repertoires were found in memory CD8+ cells. Among the resting subsets, memory CD8+ T cells contained the most alloreactive TCR clonotypes.

A note on this clone: Its antigen is unknown. One base away there is no much larger clone; base qualities are not given.

The CDR3 holds 16 amino acids from the cysteine to the phenylalanine. Only CDR3 DNA is held: 48 bases, read in frame from base 1. V was cut back by 7 bases and J by 6 bases, leaving a gap of 24 bases between them. As encoded in the germline V gene (reference sequence), CDR1 is LNHDA while CDR2 is SQIVND. Sorted T cell subsets were CFSE-labeled and co-cultured for about five days with allogeneic regulatory or mature dendritic cells at a 1:10 DC:T ratio. FACS was used to sort naive T cells as CD45RA+ cells and memory T cells as CD45RO+ CD4+ or CD8+ cells. The T cells used for TCR sequencing were obtained from a couple of healthy control subjects. Genomic DNA was extracted with the Qiagen DNeasy Blood & Tissue Kit. The TCRbeta CDR3 regions were amplified in a multiplexed two-step PCR with Vbeta-specific forward primers and Jbeta-specific reverse primers. TCRbeta libraries were sequenced on an Illumina instrument through the immunoSEQ service. Regarding the original processing steps: IMGT annotation was used to assign V, D and J genes, and synthetic CDR3 analogues were used to correct the counts for multiplex PCR bias. Repertoire clonality was computed in the immunoSEQ Analyzer as one minus normalized Shannon entropy. Clonal expansion was defined by Fisher's exact test with Benjamini-Hochberg false discovery rate control, using two-tailed P<0.01. TCRdb re-hosts the immuneACCESS table, in-frame sequences only. Its copies lack some clones; in the studies checked, an unresolved V gene accounts for under half of them, and the cause for the rest is not known. The DNA gave D and trimming, while V, J and clone size come from that table. Across this sample there are around 3,500 clones, with 59% seen only once. Clones ranked in the top ten supply less than 25% of the sample.

Rearrangement joined TRBV19 to TRBJ1-2; the D region possibly corresponds to TRBD1 (5 bases align). This clonotype originated in a human donor in good health. Sample: memory CD8+ T cells from blood cultured with dendritic cells. The cell subset or site label corresponds to: CD45RO+ memory T cells. The CDR3 amino acid sequence is: CASTPSGPGLGNGYTF. In nucleotides, the sequence is TGTGCCAGTACCCCCTCCGGACCAGGGTTGGGCAATGGCTACACCTTC.